This T cell receptor beta chain derives from a study of shared clonotypes between healthy human individuals. Per germline, CDR1 SQVTM and CDR2 ANQGSEA. Trimming removed 5 bases from V and 8 bases from J; junction bases left unmatched: 12. The CDR3 runs to 14 residues. Points on this clone: The target antigen is unknown.

Cells designated naive CD8 were CD45RO-negative and were positively selected for CCR7, with terminally differentiated effector memory CD45RA+ cells excluded. None of the donors, who were healthy HIV-negative adults, had recently had acute infections or vaccinations. Sequencing used immunoSEQ multiplex PCR; TCRdb keeps in-frame clones, though not all of them. The table has around 640,000 clones, about 96% seen once. General study results and limits: The study found approximately 5% of naive CD4 clonotypes shared across four donors. Naive subsets, compared against memory subsets, generally had larger estimated richness values.

V gene TRBV29-1 combines with J gene TRBJ2-7; TRBD1 matches 10 bases. Sequencing used naive CD8+ T cells sorted from blood. The clonotype was recovered from a woman aged 25 to 39 in good health. The CDR3 bases are TGCAGCGTTTCTCCCGGGACAGGGGATCCTCAGCAGTACTTC. This codes for CSVSPGTGDPQQYF.